This T cell receptor (beta chain) was recovered during a study of blood T cell repertoires in COVID-19. Trimming at V came to 6 bases and at J to 0 bases, leaving 5 bases not matched to a gene. The CDR3 has 14 amino acids. Germline V gives CDR1 MNHEY, CDR2 SVGAGI. Source study methods: How many nucleated cells were present was estimated from reference gene primer amplification. Assay: immunoSEQ multiplex PCR; the TCRdb copy retains only in-frame clones and omits some. The DNA gave D and trimming, while V, J and clone size come from that table. The sample lists under 200,000 clones; around 87% were seen once. The participants were between roughly 18 and 89 years old and came from 24 US areas. Recovery among Cohort 3 donors was established by two negative PCRs, clearance, or symptom resolution.

The specimen sequenced was PBMCs or T cells enriched from blood (not recorded which). This TCR derives from a woman in her fifties or sixties who had recovered from COVID-19. V gene TRBV6-5 combines with J gene TRBJ2-7, with TRBD1 matching over 7 bases. The CDR3 DNA sequence: TGTGCCAGCAGGGACGGGACAGCCTCCTACGAGCAGTACTTC. Translating it yields CASRDGTASYEQYF.